A single sample is the source of the 18 T cell receptor beta chains below, sequenced in a study of identical twins (dated by TCRdb to about 2016). Libraries were prepared through 5' RACE. Data came from an Illumina HiSeq 2000. TCRdb reanalyzed the raw reads on its own, using fastp at Q25 for trimming and MiXCR for clone calling, and kept in-frame beta chains. Merged by CDR3 protein, the rows form single entries marked with the most common genes and DNA. This sample lists under 300,000 distinct CDR3 sequences; roughly 13% were detected once. The biggest ten clones account for 4% to 5% of the sample. The sample also formed part of further work on yellow fever vaccine responses in identical twins.

The sequenced material came from memory (CD45RO+) T cells sorted from blood. This specimen's cell subset or site label, per the study, means: CD45RO+ enriched T cells. The receptors here all came from a woman aged 18-29 years in good health.

This clonotype came up a few times. V usage is TRBV19 and J usage is TRBJ2-5; possibly TRBD2 for D (5 bases). This CDR3 region has 15 residues. CDR1 is LNHDA and CDR2 is SQIVND in the germline V gene (reference sequence). V was pared by 3 bases and J by 5 bases, with 16 bases between. The CDR3 DNA reads TGTGCCAGTAGTATGATGCCTAGCTGGACGGAGACCCAGTACTTC. Residues: CASSMMPSWTETQYF.

The chain couples TRBV4-2 to TRBJ1-5; a possible D gene is TRBD1 (5 bases). Germline assignment: CDR1 LGHNA and CDR2 YNFKEQ. Trimming removed 0 bases at V and 0 bases at J, with 18 bases between. This CDR3 is built from 19 residues. CDR3 residues: CASSQDKKEGTDSNQPQHF. DNA for the CDR3: TGTGCCAGCAGCCAAGATAAGAAAGAGGGGACGGATAGCAATCAGCCCCAGCATTTT.

J is TRBJ2-1 and V is TRBV7-2, with D perhaps TRBD1 or TRBD2 (5 bases each). V was shortened by 3 bases and J by 5 bases, with 14 bases between the two germline ends. The CDR3 runs 15 residues. Germline values: CDR1 SGHTA, CDR2 FQGNSA. The CDR3 DNA reads as TGTGCCAGCAGCTTCCCCCTAGGGGACCACAATGAGCAGTTCTTC. Its protein is CASSFPLGDHNEQFF. The full variable domain, completed using reference TRBV7-2 and TRBJ2-1, is GAGVSQSPSNKVTEKGKDVELRCDPISGHTALYWYRQSLGQGLEFLIYFQGNSAPDKSGLPSDRFSAERTGGSVSTLTIQRTQQEDSAVYLCASSFPLGDHNEQFFGPGTRLTVL.

The chain recombines TRBV5-6 with TRBJ2-6; TRBD2 might be the D (6 bases). This CDR3 has 16 amino acids. Per the germline V gene, CDR1 is SGHDT and CDR2 is YYEEEE. Trimming removed 4 bases at V and 0 bases at J, with 11 bases between. The CDR3 is CASSGRWPSGANVLTF. DNA for the CDR3: TGTGCCAGCAGCGGGAGGTGGCCCTCTGGGGCCAACGTCCTGACTTTC.

V and J are TRBV7-2 and TRBJ2-4; 7 bases fit TRBD2. J gave up 0 bases and V 10 bases, and 12 bases lay outside the gene matches. The CDR3 sequence is 16 residues long. Germline V CDR1 and CDR2: SGHTA, FQGNSA. The CDR3 nucleotides are TGTGCCACCGGACCCGCCGGGGGGTTAGCCAAAAACATTCAGTACTTC. Translation gives CATGPAGGLAKNIQYF.

Only a few counts were recorded for this clonotype. The chain is built from TRBV7-2 and TRBJ2-5, with 10 bases that match TRBD1. The germline V gene encodes CDR1 SGHTA and CDR2 FQGNSA. The CDR3 has 15 residues. Losses at the gene ends were 3 bases for V and 5 bases for J; bases not matched to a gene: 6. CDR3 nucleotide sequence: TGTGCCAGCAGCTTTAGGGGGACAGGGGATGAGACCCAGTACTTC. This sequence encodes CASSFRGTGDETQYF.

The V and J genes are TRBV6-2 or TRBV6-3 and TRBJ2-7; D is uncertain. This CDR3 is built from 11 residues. Trimming cost V 5 bases and J 6 bases, with 8 bases left between them. Looked up from germline, CDR1 is MNHEY and CDR2 is SVGEGT. The CDR3, as DNA: TGTGCCAGCAGTCGACTCGCCGAGCAGTACTTC. Translation: CASSRLAEQYF.

This clonotype has only a few counts. The gene calls are TRBV30 and TRBJ1-2; D unresolved. This CDR3 has 12 amino acids. Trimming took off 0 bases at V and 8 bases at J, with 10 bases between the two ends. In germline, CDR1 is GTSNPN, CDR2 SVGIG (reference sequence). The CDR3 nucleotides are TGTGCCTGGAGTGTAGTGTCGGGAGGCTACACCTTC. This encodes CAWSVVSGGYTF.

This clonotype was observed at least ten times. The V and J genes are TRBV7-6 and TRBJ2-1, with 8 bases fitting TRBD2. From germline, CDR1 is SGHVS and CDR2 FNYEAQ. The length of the CDR3 is 15 residues. After removal of 4 bases from V and 6 bases from J, the junction contained 8 bases not matched to a gene. This chain's CDR3 is CASSSGGGLGNEQFF. As DNA, the CDR3 is TGTGCCAGCAGCTCGGGGGGGGGCCTGGGCAATGAGCAGTTCTTC. Full variable domain (remainder filled in from reference TRBV7-6 and TRBJ2-1): GAGVSQSPRYKVTKRGQDVALRCDPISGHVSLYWYRQALGQGPEFLTYFNYEAQQDKSGLPNDRFSAERPEGSISTLTIQRTEQRDSAMYRCASSSGGGLGNEQFFGPGTRLTVL.

In this sample, this clonotype turned up a few times. The V gene is TRBV7-8, the J gene TRBJ1-6, with D hard to call. The germline CDR1 and CDR2 sequences are SGHVS and FQNEAQ. The V end lost 3 bases, the J end lost 5 bases, and 11 bases lay between the germline ends. The CDR3 extends over 15 amino acids. The CDR3 sequence: CASSLEGLNNSPLHF. The CDR3 DNA follows: TGTGCCAGCAGCTTGGAAGGACTGAATAATTCACCCCTCCACTTT.

This clonotype was seen a few times. V usage is TRBV20-1 and J usage is TRBJ2-7, with D possibly called TRBD1 or TRBD2 (5 bases each). V was trimmed by 5 bases and J by 7 bases, leaving 18 bases between them. The CDR3 spans 13 residues. Looked up from germline, CDR1 is DFQATT and CDR2 is SNEGSKA (reference sequence). The CDR3 sequence: CSAHGTLGAEQYF. In nucleotides, the CDR3 is TGCAGTGCTCACGGGACCCTTGGGGCAGAGCAGTACTTC.

This chain connects TRBV10-3 to TRBJ2-1; 9 positions match TRBD2. This CDR3 spans 13 amino acids. CDR1 is ENHRY, CDR2 SYGVKD, per germline. V lost 11 bases, J lost 5 bases, and 7 bases stayed unmatched. The CDR3 DNA reads as TGTGCCTCCTCTAGCGGGGCTAACAATGAGCAGTTCTTC. Translation: CASSSGANNEQFF.

This clonotype was counted a few times. The CDR3, as DNA: TGTGCCAGCAGCTTAATGACAGGGGGTCGGGAGACCCAGTACTTC. Translating gives CASSLMTGGRETQYF. The rearrangement uses TRBV7-2 and TRBJ2-5; 9 bases map to TRBD1. There are 15 residues in the CDR3. V lost 2 bases and J lost 5; bases outside the gene matches: 6. Germline V gives CDR1 SGHTA, CDR2 FQGNSA.

This clonotype has ten or more counts. The CDR3 sequence is CASSQDRANTEAFF. Written as DNA, the CDR3 is TGTGCCAGCAGCCAAGACAGGGCTAACACTGAAGCTTTCTTT. The chain has TRBV7-9 and TRBJ1-1; 7 bases align to TRBD1. The CDR3 consists of 14 residues. The germline CDR1 and CDR2 sequences are SEHNR and FQNEAQ (reference sequence). V was clipped by 5 bases and J by 2 bases; unmatched bases: 5.

This clonotype turned up a few times. This chain connects TRBV25-1 to TRBJ1-5, with D tentatively TRBD1 (5 bases). V was pared by 3 bases and J by 6 bases, with 12 bases between. Germline CDR1 MGHDK, CDR2 SYGVNS. The CDR3 totals 14 residues. The CDR3 reads CASSDAGKGQPQHF. The CDR3 nucleotides are TGTGCCAGCAGTGACGCAGGGAAAGGTCAGCCCCAGCATTTT.

A few counts support this clonotype. The rearrangement joins TRBV19 to TRBJ2-7; TRBD1 matches at 8 bases. This CDR3 comprises 18 residues. Germline V gene lookup returns CDR1 LNHDA and CDR2 SQIVND (reference sequence). V dropped 2 bases and J dropped 3; count of bases not matched to a gene: 15. The CDR3 sequence is CASSIRRTGRYLHYEQYF. The DNA for the CDR3 is TGTGCCAGTAGTATACGAAGGACAGGGAGGTACCTACACTACGAGCAGTACTTC. Based on the CDR3 plus reference TRBV19 and TRBJ2-7, the full variable domain is DGGITQSPKYLFRKEGQNVTLSCEQNLNHDAMYWYRQDPGQGLRLIYYSQIVNDFQKGDIAEGYSVSREKKESFPLTVTSAQKNPTAFYLCASSIRRTGRYLHYEQYFGPGTRLTVT.

This chain uses TRBV28 with TRBJ2-1; a weak D match, TRBD1 (5 bases). Germline loops: CDR1 MDHEN, CDR2 SYDVKM. V was shortened by 6 bases and J by 3 bases, with 9 bases between the two germline ends. The CDR3 spans 13 residues. CDR3 coding DNA: TGTGCCAGCAGACAGGTGATCTACAATGAGCAGTTCTTC. Its translation: CASRQVIYNEQFF. Drawing the rest from reference TRBV28 and TRBJ2-1, the complete variable domain is DVKVTQSSRYLVKRTGEKVFLECVQDMDHENMFWYRQDPGLGLRLIYFSYDVKMKEKGDIPEGYSVSREKKERFSLILESASTNQTSMYLCASRQVIYNEQFFGPGTRLTVL.

This clonotype was seen a few times. This chain uses TRBV20-1 with TRBJ2-5; 9 nucleotides align to TRBD2. Germline V gene sequence: CDR1 DFQATT, CDR2 SNEGSKA (reference sequence). The CDR3 runs 16 residues. V gave up 2 bases and J gave up 5 bases; unmatched junction bases: 12. CDR3 residues: CSARPSAGGPRETQYF. For the CDR3, the DNA is TGCAGTGCTAGACCCTCTGCGGGGGGGCCGAGGGAGACCCAGTACTTC.